This T cell receptor (beta chain) originates from a study of STAT5B mutations in CD4+ large granular lymphocyte leukemia. TCRdb keeps only in-frame clones here, not all; method: immunoSEQ multiplex PCR. The sample lists about 38,000 clones; 75% to 85% were seen once. With respect to this clone: The antigen is not known.

The study's findings and limits: About 25% of private leukemic clonotypes occurred rarely in other patients' non-leukemic repertoires.

The receptor comes from a human donor in good health. The sample comprised CD4+ T cells from blood buffy coats.

CDR3 DNA sequence: TGTGCCAGCTCACCACCAGCGACGCAACCAGAGGAGCTGTTTTTT. Protein product: CASSPPATQPEELFF. The genes are TRBV18 and TRBJ2-2; the D is unclear. Per the germline V gene, CDR1 is KGHSH and CDR2 is LQKENI. Deletions cut 0 bases from V and 10 bases from J, with 15 bases between. This CDR3 is built from 15 residues. Based on the CDR3 plus reference TRBV18 and TRBJ2-2, the full variable domain is NAGVMQNPRHLVRRRGQEARLRCSPMKGHSHVYWYRQLPEEGLKFMVYLQKENIIDESGMPKERFSAEFPKEGPSILRIQQVVRGDSAAYFCASSPPATQPEELFFGEGSRLTVL.